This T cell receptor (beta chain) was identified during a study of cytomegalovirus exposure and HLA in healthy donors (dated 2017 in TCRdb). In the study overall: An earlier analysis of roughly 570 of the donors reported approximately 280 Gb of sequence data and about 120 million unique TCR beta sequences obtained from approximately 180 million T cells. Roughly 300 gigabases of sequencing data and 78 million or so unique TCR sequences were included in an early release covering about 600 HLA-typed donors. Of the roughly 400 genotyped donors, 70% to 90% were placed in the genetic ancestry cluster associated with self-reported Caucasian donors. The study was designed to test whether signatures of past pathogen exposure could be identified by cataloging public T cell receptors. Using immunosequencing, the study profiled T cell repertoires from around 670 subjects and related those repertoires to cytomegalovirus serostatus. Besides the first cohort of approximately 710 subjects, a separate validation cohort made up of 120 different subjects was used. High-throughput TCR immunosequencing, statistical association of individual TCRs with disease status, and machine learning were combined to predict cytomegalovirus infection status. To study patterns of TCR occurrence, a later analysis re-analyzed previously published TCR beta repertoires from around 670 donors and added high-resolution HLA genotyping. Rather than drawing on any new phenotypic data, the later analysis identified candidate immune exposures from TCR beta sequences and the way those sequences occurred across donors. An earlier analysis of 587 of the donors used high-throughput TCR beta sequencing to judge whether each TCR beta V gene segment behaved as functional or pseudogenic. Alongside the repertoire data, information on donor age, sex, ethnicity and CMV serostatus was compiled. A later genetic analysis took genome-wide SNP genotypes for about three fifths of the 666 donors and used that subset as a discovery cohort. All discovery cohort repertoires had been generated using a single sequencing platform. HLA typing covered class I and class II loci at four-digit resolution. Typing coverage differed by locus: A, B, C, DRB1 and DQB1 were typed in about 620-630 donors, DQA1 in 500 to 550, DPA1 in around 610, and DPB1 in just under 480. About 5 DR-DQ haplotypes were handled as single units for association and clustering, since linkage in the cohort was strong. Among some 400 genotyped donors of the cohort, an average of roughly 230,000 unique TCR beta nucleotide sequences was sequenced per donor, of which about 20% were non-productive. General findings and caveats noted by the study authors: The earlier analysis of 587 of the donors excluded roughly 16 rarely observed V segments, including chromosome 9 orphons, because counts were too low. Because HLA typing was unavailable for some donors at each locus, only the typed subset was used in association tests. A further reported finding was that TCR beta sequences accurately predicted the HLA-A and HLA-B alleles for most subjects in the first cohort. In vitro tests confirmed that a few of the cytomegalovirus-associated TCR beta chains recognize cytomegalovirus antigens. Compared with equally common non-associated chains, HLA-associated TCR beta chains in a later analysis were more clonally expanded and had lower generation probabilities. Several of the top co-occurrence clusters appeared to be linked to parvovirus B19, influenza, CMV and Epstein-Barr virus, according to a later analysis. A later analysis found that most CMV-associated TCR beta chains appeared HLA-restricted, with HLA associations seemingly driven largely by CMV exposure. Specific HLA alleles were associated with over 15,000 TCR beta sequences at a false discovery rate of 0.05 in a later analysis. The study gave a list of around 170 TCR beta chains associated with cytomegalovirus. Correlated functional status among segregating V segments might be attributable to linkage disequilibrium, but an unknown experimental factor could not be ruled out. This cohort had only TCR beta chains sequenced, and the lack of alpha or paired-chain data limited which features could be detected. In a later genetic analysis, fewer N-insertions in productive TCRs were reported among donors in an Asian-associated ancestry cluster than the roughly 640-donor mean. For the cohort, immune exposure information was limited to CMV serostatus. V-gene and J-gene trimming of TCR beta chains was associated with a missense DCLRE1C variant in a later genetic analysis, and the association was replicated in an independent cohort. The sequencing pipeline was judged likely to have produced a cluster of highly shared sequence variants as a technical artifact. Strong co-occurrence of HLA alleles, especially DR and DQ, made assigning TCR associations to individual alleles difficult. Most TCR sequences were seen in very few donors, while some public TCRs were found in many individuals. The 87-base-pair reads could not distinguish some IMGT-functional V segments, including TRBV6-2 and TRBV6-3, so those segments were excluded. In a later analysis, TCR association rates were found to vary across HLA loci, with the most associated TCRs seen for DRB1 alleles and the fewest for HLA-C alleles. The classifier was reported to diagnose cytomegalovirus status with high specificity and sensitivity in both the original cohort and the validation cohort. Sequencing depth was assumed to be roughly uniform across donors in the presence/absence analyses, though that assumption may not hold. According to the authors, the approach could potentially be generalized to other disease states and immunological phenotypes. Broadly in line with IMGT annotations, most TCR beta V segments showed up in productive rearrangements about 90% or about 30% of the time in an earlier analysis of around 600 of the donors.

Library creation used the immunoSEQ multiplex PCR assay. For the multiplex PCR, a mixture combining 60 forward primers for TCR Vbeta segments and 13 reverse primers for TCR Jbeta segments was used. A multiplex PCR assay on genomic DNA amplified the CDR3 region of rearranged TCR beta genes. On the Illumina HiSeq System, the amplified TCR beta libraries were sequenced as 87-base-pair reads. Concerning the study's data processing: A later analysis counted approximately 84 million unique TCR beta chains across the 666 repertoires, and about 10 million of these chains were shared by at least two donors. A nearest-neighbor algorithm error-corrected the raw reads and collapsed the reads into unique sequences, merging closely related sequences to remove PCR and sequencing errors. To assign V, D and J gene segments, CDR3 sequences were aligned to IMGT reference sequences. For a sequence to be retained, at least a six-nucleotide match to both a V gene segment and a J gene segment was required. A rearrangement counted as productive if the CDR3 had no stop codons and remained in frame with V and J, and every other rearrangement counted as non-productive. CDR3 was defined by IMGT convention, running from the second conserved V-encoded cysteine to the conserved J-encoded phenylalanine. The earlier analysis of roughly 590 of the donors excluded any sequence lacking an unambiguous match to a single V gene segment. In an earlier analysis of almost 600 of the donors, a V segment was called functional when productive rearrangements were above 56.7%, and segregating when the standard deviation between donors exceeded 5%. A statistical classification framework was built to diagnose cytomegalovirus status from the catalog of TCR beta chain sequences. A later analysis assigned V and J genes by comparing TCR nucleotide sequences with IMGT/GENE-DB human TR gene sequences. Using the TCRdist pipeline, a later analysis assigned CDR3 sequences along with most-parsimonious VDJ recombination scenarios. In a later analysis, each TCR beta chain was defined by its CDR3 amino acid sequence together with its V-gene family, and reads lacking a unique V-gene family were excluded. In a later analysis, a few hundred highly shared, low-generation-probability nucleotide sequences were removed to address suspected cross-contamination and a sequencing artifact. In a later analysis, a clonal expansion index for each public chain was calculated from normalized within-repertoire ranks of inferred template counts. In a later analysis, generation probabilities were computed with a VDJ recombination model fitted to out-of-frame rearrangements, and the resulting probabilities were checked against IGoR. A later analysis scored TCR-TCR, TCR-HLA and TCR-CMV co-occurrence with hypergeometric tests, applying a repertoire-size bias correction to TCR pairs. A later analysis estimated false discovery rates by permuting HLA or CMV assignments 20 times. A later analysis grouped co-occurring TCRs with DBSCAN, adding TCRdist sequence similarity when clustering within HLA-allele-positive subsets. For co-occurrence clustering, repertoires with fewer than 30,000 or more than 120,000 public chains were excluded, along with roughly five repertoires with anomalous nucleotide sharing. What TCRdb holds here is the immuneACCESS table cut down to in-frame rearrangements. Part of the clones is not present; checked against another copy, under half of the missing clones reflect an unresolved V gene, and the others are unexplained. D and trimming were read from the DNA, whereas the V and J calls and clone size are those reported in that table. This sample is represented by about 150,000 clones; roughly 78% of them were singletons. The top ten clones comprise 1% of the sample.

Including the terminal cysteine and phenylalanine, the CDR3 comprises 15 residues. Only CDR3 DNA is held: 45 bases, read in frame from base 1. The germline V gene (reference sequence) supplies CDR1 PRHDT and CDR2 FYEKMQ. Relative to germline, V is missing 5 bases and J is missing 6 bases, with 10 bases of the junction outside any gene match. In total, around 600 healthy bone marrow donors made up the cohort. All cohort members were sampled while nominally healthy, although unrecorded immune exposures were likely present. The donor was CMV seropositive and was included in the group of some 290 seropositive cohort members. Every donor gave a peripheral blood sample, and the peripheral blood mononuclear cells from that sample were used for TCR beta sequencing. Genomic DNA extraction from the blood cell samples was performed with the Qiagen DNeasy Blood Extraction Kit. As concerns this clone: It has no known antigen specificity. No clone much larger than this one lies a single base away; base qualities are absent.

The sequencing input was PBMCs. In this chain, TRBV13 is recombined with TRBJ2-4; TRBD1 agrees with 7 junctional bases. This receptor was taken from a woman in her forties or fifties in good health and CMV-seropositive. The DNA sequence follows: TGTGCCAGCAGCCACCGACAGGGAACCCTAAACATTCAGTACTTC. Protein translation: CASSHRQGTLNIQYF.